This TCR beta chain was observed in a study of identical twins. Broader study findings: Recombination models fit unrelated individuals' TCR alpha sharing but underestimated twins'. For zero-insertion analyses, partial confounding could come from invariant MAIT and iNKT cells.

Donors were all healthy Caucasians. This clonotype was detected only a few times. Its target is unknown. TCRdb itself ran the 5' RACE reads through MiXCR, one entry per CDR3 protein. The table has over 600,000 distinct CDR3 sequences, about 20% seen once; the top ten hold about 4.3%. The V gene's germline CDR1 is DFQATT and CDR2 SNEGSKA (reference sequence). V shed 5 bases, J shed 5 bases, and the junction held 7 bases outside the gene matches. The CDR3 loop spans 13 amino acids. Separately, the same data were catalogued under a study of T cells expressing NK-cell markers. From that report: What restricted sorting to alpha-beta TCR T cells in several experiments was an anti-gamma-delta TCR antibody.

This chain joins TRBV20-1 and TRBJ2-7, with 9 bases that match TRBD2. This TCR was recovered from a woman aged 18-30 years in good health. The material sequenced was PBMCs. As DNA, the CDR3 is TGCAGTGCTCAGACGGGACTAGCCGACGAGCAGTACTTC. The encoded protein is CSAQTGLADEQYF.